This T cell receptor beta chain was captured in a study of cytomegalovirus exposure and HLA in healthy donors. A multiplex PCR was run with 60 Vbeta primers and 13 Jbeta primers. Assay used: immunoSEQ multiplex PCR; TCRdb lists only in-frame clones, some missing. The sample includes about 140,000 clones, around four fifths of them seen just once. The material sequenced was PBMCs. This sequence originates from a middle-aged woman in good health and CMV-seronegative.

CDR3 sequence: CASSHEEGWPQHF. The CDR3 DNA reads TGCGCCAGCAGCCACGAAGAGGGTTGGCCCCAGCATTTT. The chain joins TRBV4-3 to TRBJ1-5, with D hard to call. The V end was cut by 3 bases, the J end by 9 bases, with 12 bases between. The CDR3 totals 13 residues. CDR1 LGHNA and CDR2 YSLEER come from the germline V gene.